This T cell receptor beta chain was observed in a study of blood T cells in healthy people across ages. The people who gave samples were healthy Caucasians from Russia, aged about 6 to 100. Per sample, no less than 5 micrograms of total RNA were extracted. Germline V gives CDR1 SEHNR, CDR2 FQNEAQ (reference sequence). This CDR3 spans 14 amino acids. The authors ran a second PCR of roughly 7 to 11 cycles using a sample-barcoded 5' primer and a J-beta primer mix. Via MiXCR, TCRdb re-called the 5' RACE reads, giving one row per CDR3 protein. Here the sample spans some 1.4 million distinct CDR3 sequences, 40% to 50% being singletons.

Sequencing input: blood. This chain joins TRBV7-9 and TRBJ2-7; D is possibly TRBD1 or TRBD2 (5 bases each). The closer fit of TRBJ2-5 to the DNA end suggests the J call may be wrong. The source is a woman younger than 30 in good health. The CDR3 is CASSWDALKETQYF. As DNA, the CDR3 is TGTGCCAGCAGCTGGGACGCACTGAAAGAGACCCAGTACTTC.